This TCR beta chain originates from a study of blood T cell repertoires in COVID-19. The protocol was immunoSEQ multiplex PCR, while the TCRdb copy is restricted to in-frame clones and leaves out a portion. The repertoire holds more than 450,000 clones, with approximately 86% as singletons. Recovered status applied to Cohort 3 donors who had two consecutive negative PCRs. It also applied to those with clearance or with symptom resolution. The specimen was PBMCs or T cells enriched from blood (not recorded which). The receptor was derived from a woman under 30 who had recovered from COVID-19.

The CDR3 here is CASSEGSPRNNSPLHF. In nucleotides, the CDR3 is TGTGCCAGCAGTGAAGGGAGCCCCCGAAATAATTCACCCCTCCACTTT. The genes are TRBV2 and TRBJ1-6, with D unresolved. V was clipped by 1 base and J by 5 bases, with 12 bases between them. Germline assignment: CDR1 SNHLY and CDR2 FYNNEI. The CDR3 is 16 amino acids.